Below, 22 T cell receptor beta chains from the same sample are listed, as sequenced in a study of T-cell reconstitution after alpha-beta-depleted transplantation in children. Preparation of the TCRbeta library was carried out with unique molecular identifiers. TCRdb analysed the PCR reads with MiXCR anew, one entry per CDR3 protein. The sample shows about 590,000 distinct CDR3 sequences, 13% of them seen only once. Material: PBMCs, mostly from graft donor cells, obtained 360 days after TCRalphabeta/CD19-depleted stem cell transplant. The receptors come from a male patient aged 10 to 17 who had a stem cell transplant for acute myeloid leukemia, so the T cells may come from the graft donor.

The J gene is TRBJ2-1, the V gene TRBV4-3; 8 positions match TRBD2. CDR1 is LGHNA and CDR2 is YSLEER in the germline V gene. The ends lost 0 bases at V and 9 bases at J; junction bases unmatched: 13. This CDR3 region has 17 residues. For the CDR3, the DNA is TGCGCCAGCAGCCAAGAGGGCAGCGGGAGAGGGGACGCTGAGCAGTTCTTC. Its translation is CASSQEGSGRGDAEQFF.

V is TRBV10-3 and J is TRBJ2-1, with D possibly called TRBD1 or TRBD2 (5 bases each). The CDR3 extends over 14 amino acids. V dropped 8 bases and J dropped 5 bases, with 16 bases sitting between them. CDR1 and CDR2 from the germline V gene are ENHRY and SYGVKD. DNA for the CDR3: TGTGCCATCCGCCGGGACCCCGGTAACAATGAGCAGTTCTTC. The encoded protein is CAIRRDPGNNEQFF.

The rearrangement joins TRBV10-3 to TRBJ2-5; TRBD1 agrees at 11 bases. CDR1 and CDR2 from the germline V gene are ENHRY and SYGVKD. The CDR3 runs to 16 residues. The J segment lost 5 bases and the V segment lost 2 bases, leaving 7 bases of the junction unmatched. The CDR3 here is CAISERGQGARETQYF. The CDR3, as DNA: TGTGCCATCAGTGAGAGAGGACAGGGGGCGCGTGAGACCCAGTACTTC.

This rearrangement joins TRBV5-1 to TRBJ2-1; 7 bases agree with TRBD2. This CDR3 has 14 residues. V shed 8 bases, J shed 1 base, and the junction held 6 bases outside the gene matches. Germline V CDR1 and CDR2: SGHRS, YFSETQ. The CDR3 nucleotides read TGCGCCAGTGCGCGGGAGAGGTCCTACAATGAGCAGTTCTTC. Protein: CASARERSYNEQFF.

This clonotype was detected many times. This chain links TRBV7-9 with TRBJ2-7; D uncertain. The germline V and J ends were trimmed by 0 bases and 1 base, with 7 bases remaining between them. The germline V gene encodes CDR1 SEHNR and CDR2 FQNEAQ (reference sequence). The CDR3 spans 14 residues. This CDR3 reads CASSLAPVSYEQYF. The CDR3 DNA is TGTGCCAGCAGCTTAGCTCCGGTTTCCTACGAGCAGTACTTC.

This clonotype was observed many times. The gene calls are TRBV7-3 and TRBJ2-3, with D unresolved. The V and J ends lost 3 bases and 4 bases respectively, with 11 bases between them. Per germline, CDR1 SGHTA and CDR2 FQGTGA. CDR3 length: 14 amino acids. The CDR3 region is CASSFNVGADTQYF. The CDR3 nucleotides are TGTGCCAGCAGCTTCAACGTTGGGGCAGATACGCAGTATTTT.

The chain is built from TRBV29-1 and TRBJ1-2; D not resolved. The V and J ends lost 4 bases and 3 bases respectively, with 15 bases between them. Germline loops: CDR1 SQVTM, CDR2 ANQGSEA. There are 14 residues in the CDR3. Written as DNA, the CDR3 is TGCAGCGTTGTCCCCCTGACGCCCTACTATGGCTACACCTTC. Translation: CSVVPLTPYYGYTF. Based on the CDR3 plus reference TRBV29-1 and TRBJ1-2, the full variable domain is SAVISQKPSRDICQRGTSLTIQCQVDSQVTMMFWYRQQPGQSLTLIATANQGSEATYESGFVIDKFPISRPNLTFSTLTVSNMSPEDSSIYLCSVVPLTPYYGYTFGSGTRLTVV.

In its sample, this clonotype was seen many times. The chain uses TRBV5-1 and TRBJ2-1, with unresolved D. This CDR3 spans 14 amino acids. Per the germline V gene, CDR1 is SGHRS and CDR2 is YFSETQ. Between the trimmed V and J ends, which lost 1 base and 4 bases, there was a span of 9 bases. The CDR3 region is CASSLQGPYNEQFF. In nucleotides, the CDR3 is TGCGCCAGCAGCTTGCAAGGTCCATACAATGAGCAGTTCTTC.

This clonotype has ten or more counts. The J gene is TRBJ2-4, the V gene TRBV29-1; 7 nucleotides align to TRBD2. Per the germline V gene, CDR1 is SQVTM and CDR2 is ANQGSEA. The trim removed 1 base at V and 6 bases at J, leaving 6 bases unmatched. The CDR3 runs 14 residues. This CDR3 is CSVEGLGGRNIQYF. Here the CDR3 DNA reads TGCAGCGTTGAAGGGCTAGGCGGGAGAAACATTCAGTACTTC.

This clonotype has more than one count but fewer than ten. The V call is TRBV12-3 or TRBV12-4, the J call TRBJ2-5; maybe TRBD2 (5 bases). The V end lost 6 bases, the J end lost 6 bases, and 23 bases lay between the germline ends. This CDR3 is 16 amino acids long. The CDR3 DNA reads as TGTGCCAGCAGCCTTCCTGGAGGTATCGTCGGACAGACCCAGTACTTC. It is translated as CASSLPGGIVGQTQYF.

The chain combines TRBV12-3 or TRBV12-4 with TRBJ2-7, with unresolved D. This CDR3 has 16 amino acids. Trimming took off 4 bases at V and 1 base at J, with 17 bases between the two ends. The CDR3 nucleotides are TGTGCCAGCAGTTATTGGGTCGGCACTGGATCCTACGAGCAGTACTTC. The encoded protein is CASSYWVGTGSYEQYF.

In this sample, this clonotype turned up many times. The rearrangement joins TRBV5-4 to TRBJ2-7; 9 bases align to TRBD1. The CDR3 sequence is 16 residues long. Germline V gene lookup returns CDR1 SGHNT and CDR2 YYREEE (reference sequence). Trimming removed 1 base from V and 2 bases from J; junction bases left unmatched: 7. CDR3 residues: CASSLFARTGAYEQYF. The CDR3, as DNA: TGTGCCAGCAGCTTGTTTGCAAGGACAGGGGCCTACGAGCAGTACTTC.

The V gene is TRBV6-1, the J gene TRBJ2-7; TRBD2 aligns across 12 bases. The germline gives CDR1 MNHNS, CDR2 SASEGT. The CDR3 spans 18 residues. V shed 5 bases and J 0 bases; nucleotides not matched to a gene: 11. In nucleotides, the CDR3 is TGTGCCAGCAGTCGAACGGGACTAGCGGGCCGTTTCTCCTACGAGCAGTACTTC. It specifies CASSRTGLAGRFSYEQYF.

The chain links TRBV9 to TRBJ1-1; no reliable D call. The CDR3 has 14 residues. CDR1 SGDLS and CDR2 YYNGEE come from the germline V gene. Trimming took off 1 base at V and 0 bases at J, with 7 bases between the two ends. In nucleotides, the CDR3 is TGTGCCAGCAGCGTATCGACCATGAACACTGAAGCTTTCTTT. Protein product: CASSVSTMNTEAFF.

This clonotype was counted ten times or more. This sequence joins TRBV7-2 and TRBJ2-2, with 9 bases lining up with TRBD2. CDR1 SGHTA and CDR2 FQGNSA come from the germline V gene. CDR3 length: 16 amino acids. V shed 0 bases, J shed 6 bases, and the junction held 5 bases outside the gene matches. In DNA, the CDR3 is TGTGCCAGCAGCTTAGCGGGACTAGCATCGTCCGGGGAGCTGTTTTTT. It codes for CASSLAGLASSGELFF.

This clonotype was counted between two and nine times. The chain carries TRBV29-1 and TRBJ2-1; TRBD2 agrees at 8 bases. Germline V CDR1 and CDR2: SQVTM, ANQGSEA. This CDR3 is 12 amino acids long. V lost 4 bases to trimming and J lost 8 bases; unmatched junction nucleotides: 4. CDR3 region: CSVGASGHEQFF. The DNA for the CDR3 is TGCAGCGTTGGTGCTAGCGGGCATGAGCAGTTCTTC.

This clonotype was found many times. V gene TRBV29-1 combines with J gene TRBJ2-3; TRBD2 might be the D (5 bases). The CDR3 covers 14 residues. CDR1 is SQVTM, CDR2 ANQGSEA, per germline. Trimming took off 4 bases at V and 6 bases at J, with 17 bases between the two ends. As DNA, the CDR3 is TGCAGCGTTGCAAGGGAGTTCTTGGGGGATACGCAGTATTTT. It yields the protein CSVAREFLGDTQYF.

This clonotype appeared a few times. The V call is TRBV28, the J call TRBJ1-6; no clear D gene. The V end was cut by 3 bases, the J end by 0 bases, with 9 bases between. The germline V gene has CDR1 MDHEN and CDR2 SYDVKM. CDR3 length: 16 residues. CDR3 protein: CASSFRGSSYNSPLHF. Written as DNA, the CDR3 is TGTGCCAGCAGTTTCCGTGGGAGCTCCTATAATTCACCCCTCCACTTT. Combining the CDR3 with reference TRBV28 and TRBJ1-6 gives the whole variable domain DVKVTQSSRYLVKRTGEKVFLECVQDMDHENMFWYRQDPGLGLRLIYFSYDVKMKEKGDIPEGYSVSREKKERFSLILESASTNQTSMYLCASSFRGSSYNSPLHFGNGTRLTVT.

A note on this clonotype: This may arise from a read error, as a much more abundant clone is one base away. The rearrangement joins TRBV5-5 to TRBJ2-7; the match to TRBD1 covers 11 bases. The CDR3 totals 14 residues. Germline V lookup: CDR1 SGHKS, CDR2 YYEKEE (reference sequence). The CDR3 DNA reads as TGTGCCAGCGTCCACGGACAGGGGGCCTACAAGCAGTACTTC. This translates into CASVHGQGAYKQYF. The complete variable domain, with remaining parts taken from reference TRBV5-5 and TRBJ2-7, reads DAGVTQSPTHLIKTRGQQVTLRCSPISGHKSVSWYQQVLGQGPQFIFQYYEKEERGRGNFPDRFSARQFPNYSSELNVNALLLGDSALYLCASVHGQGAYKQYFGPGTRLTVT.

This clonotype showed up just a few times. The V gene is TRBV5-1, the J gene TRBJ2-2, with D tentatively TRBD1 (6 bases). Trimming removed 1 base from V and 7 bases from J, with 11 bases in between. Germline lookup yields CDR1 SGHRS and CDR2 YFSETQ. The CDR3 runs 14 residues. Written as DNA, the CDR3 is TGCGCCAGCAGCTTGCAACAGGGCAACGGGGAGCTGTTTTTT. It encodes CASSLQQGNGELFF.

V and J are TRBV20-1 and TRBJ2-2; TRBD2 matches at 13 bases. V shed 5 bases, J shed 0 bases, and the junction held 12 bases outside the gene matches. There are 19 residues in the CDR3. The germline V gene encodes CDR1 DFQATT and CDR2 SNEGSKA (reference sequence). The CDR3 sequence is CSAEGLAGPAFANTGELFF. CDR3 sequence (DNA): TGCAGTGCTGAGGGACTAGCGGGACCCGCTTTTGCGAACACCGGGGAGCTGTTTTTT.

This clonotype has more than one count but fewer than ten. An end of the junction does not agree with germline; a read error may underlie this. The chain carries TRBV7-7 and TRBJ1-6; D remains ambiguous. The CDR3 consists of 13 residues. CDR1 is SSHAT, CDR2 FNYEAQ, per germline (reference sequence). The DNA for the CDR3 is TGTGCTAGCAGCTTAGTGGCAGATTCACCCCTCCACTTT. Protein sequence: CASSLVADSPLHF.